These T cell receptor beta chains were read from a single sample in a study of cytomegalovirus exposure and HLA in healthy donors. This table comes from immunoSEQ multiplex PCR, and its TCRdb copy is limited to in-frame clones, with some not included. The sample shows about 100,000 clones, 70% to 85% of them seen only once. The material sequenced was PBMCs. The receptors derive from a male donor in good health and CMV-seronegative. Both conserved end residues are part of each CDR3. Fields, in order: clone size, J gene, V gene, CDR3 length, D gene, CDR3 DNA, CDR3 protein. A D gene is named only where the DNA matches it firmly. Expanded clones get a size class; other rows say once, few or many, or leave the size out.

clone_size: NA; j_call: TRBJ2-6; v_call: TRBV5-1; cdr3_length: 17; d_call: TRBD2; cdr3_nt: TGCGCCAGCAGCTTGGCCGGGGGGGTAGCTGGGGCCAACGTCCTGACTTTC; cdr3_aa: CASSLAGGVAGANVLTF
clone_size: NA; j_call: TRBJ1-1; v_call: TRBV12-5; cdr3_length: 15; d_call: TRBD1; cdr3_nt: TGTGCTAGTGGTTTTCGCGGGACAGGGTACGCTGAAGCTTTCTTT; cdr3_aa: CASGFRGTGYAEAFF
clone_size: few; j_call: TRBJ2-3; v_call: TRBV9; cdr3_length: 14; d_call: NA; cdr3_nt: TGTGCCAGCAGCGTAGGAGGTCCCCAGGATACGCAGTATTTT; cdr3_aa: CASSVGGPQDTQYF
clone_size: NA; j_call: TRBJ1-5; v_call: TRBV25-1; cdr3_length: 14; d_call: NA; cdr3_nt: TGTGCCAGCAGCCCTTCGGGACTGATCCAGCCCCAGCATTTT; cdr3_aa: CASSPSGLIQPQHF
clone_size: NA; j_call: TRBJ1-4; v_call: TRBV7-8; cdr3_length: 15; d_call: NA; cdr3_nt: TGTGCCAGCAGCTCCAACAGAGGACATAATGAAAAACTGTTTTTT; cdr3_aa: CASSSNRGHNEKLFF
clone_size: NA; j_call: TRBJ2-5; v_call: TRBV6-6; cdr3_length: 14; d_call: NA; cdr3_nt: TGTGCCAGCAGTTACGGGCAGAATCTGGAGACCCAGTACTTC; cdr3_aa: CASSYGQNLETQYF
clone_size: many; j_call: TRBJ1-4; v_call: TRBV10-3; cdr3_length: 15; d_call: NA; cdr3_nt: TGTGCCATCAGTGAGTCGAAGACGGGAAATGAAAAACTGTTTTTT; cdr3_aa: CAISESKTGNEKLFF
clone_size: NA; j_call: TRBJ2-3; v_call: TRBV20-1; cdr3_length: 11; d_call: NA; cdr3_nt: TGCAGTGTCGCCGGGCCGGGGACGCAGTATTTT; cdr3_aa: CSVAGPGTQYF
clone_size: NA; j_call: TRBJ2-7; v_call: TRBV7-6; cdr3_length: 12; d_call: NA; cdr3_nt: TGTGCTGTGGTTAGCATTACCTACGAGCAGTACTTC; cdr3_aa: CAVVSITYEQYF
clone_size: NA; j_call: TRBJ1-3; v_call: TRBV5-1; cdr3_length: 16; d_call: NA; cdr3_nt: TGCGCCAGCAGCTTTCAACCTACAGAGTCTGGAAACACCATATATTTT; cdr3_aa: CASSFQPTESGNTIYF
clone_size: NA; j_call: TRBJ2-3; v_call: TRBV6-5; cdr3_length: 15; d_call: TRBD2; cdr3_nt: TGTGCCAGCACCACCGGCGGGAGAGTAACAGATACGCAGTATTTT; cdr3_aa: CASTTGGRVTDTQYF
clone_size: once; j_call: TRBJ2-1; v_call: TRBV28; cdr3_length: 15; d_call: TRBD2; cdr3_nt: TGTGCCAGCAGTATCGGGACTAGCGGGAGTTATGAGCAGTTCTTC; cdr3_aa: CASSIGTSGSYEQFF
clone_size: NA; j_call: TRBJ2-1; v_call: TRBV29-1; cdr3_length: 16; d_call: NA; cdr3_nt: TGCAGCGTTGAAGGGGTTGGGGGCGGCCCCTACAATGAGCAGTTCTTC; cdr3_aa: CSVEGVGGGPYNEQFF
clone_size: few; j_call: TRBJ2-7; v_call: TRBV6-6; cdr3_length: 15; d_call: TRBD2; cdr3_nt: TGTGCCAGCAGTTCGGGCGGGAGGGCCGGTTACGAGCAGTACTTC; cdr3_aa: CASSSGGRAGYEQYF
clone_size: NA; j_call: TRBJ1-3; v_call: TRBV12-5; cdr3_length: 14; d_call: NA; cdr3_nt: TGTGCTAGTGGCCCGGGGTCCTCTGGAAACACCATATATTTT; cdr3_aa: CASGPGSSGNTIYF
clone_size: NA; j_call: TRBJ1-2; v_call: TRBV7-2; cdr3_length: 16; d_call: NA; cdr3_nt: TGTGCCAGCAGTCTCGGGCTACGGAGGATTTTCTATGGCTACACCTTC; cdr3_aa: CASSLGLRRIFYGYTF
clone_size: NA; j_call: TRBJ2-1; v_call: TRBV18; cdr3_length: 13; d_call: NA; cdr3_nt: TGTGCCAGCTCAGGGACTGGGAACAATGAGCAGTTCTTC; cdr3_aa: CASSGTGNNEQFF
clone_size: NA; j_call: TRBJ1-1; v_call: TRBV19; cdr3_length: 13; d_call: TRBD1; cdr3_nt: TGTGCCAGTGGACAGGGGTATTACACTGAAGCTTTCTTT; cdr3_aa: CASGQGYYTEAFF
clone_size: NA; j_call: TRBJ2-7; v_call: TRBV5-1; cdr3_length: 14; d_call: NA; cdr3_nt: TGCGCCAGCAGCTCACGGGTGGAGTCCTACGAGCAGTACTTC; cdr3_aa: CASSSRVESYEQYF
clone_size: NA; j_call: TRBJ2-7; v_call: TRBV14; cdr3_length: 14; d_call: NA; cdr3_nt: TGTGCCAGCAGCCAAGTGGGACTCTCCGAGGTGCAGTACTTC; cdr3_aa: CASSQVGLSEVQYF
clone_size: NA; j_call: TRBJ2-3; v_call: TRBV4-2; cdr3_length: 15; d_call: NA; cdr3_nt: TGTGCCAGCAGCCAAGCAGGGGTTAGTACAGATACGCAGTATTTT; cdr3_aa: CASSQAGVSTDTQYF
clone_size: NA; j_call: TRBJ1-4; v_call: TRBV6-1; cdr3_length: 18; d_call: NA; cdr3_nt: TGTGCCAGCAGTGAAGCTAGCGGGGCCTTTTTGGGGGATGAAAAACTGTTTTTT; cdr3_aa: CASSEASGAFLGDEKLFF
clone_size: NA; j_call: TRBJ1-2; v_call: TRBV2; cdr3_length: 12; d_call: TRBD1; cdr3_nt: TGTGCCAGCAAGGGGACAGACTATGGATACACCTTC; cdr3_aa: CASKGTDYGYTF
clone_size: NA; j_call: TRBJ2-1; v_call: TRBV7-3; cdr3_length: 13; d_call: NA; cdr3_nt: TGTGCCAGCAGCTTAATCGTGGGAGATGAGCAGTTCTTC; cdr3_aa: CASSLIVGDEQFF
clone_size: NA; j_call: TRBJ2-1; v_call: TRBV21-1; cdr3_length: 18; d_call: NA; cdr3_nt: TGTGCCAGCAGCAACGATTTAGAATCCGGGAATCCTTACAATGAGCAGTTCTTC; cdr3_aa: CASSNDLESGNPYNEQFF
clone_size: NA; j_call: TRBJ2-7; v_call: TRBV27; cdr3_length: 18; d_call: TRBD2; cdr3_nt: TGTGCCAGCAGCCACCACTATCCGGGACTAGCGATTCCTCACGAGCAGTACTTC; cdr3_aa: CASSHHYPGLAIPHEQYF
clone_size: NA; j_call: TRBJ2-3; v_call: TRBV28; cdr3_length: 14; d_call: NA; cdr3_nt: TGTGCCAGCAGTTTAGTAGCGGGCACAGATACGCAGTATTTT; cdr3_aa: CASSLVAGTDTQYF
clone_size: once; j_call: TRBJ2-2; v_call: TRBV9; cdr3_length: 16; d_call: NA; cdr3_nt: TGTGCCAGCACAGTCAGGGGAGGGACGAACACCGGGGAGCTGTTTTTT; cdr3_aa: CASTVRGGTNTGELFF
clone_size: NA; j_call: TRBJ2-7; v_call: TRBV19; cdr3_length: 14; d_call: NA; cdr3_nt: TGTGCCAGTAGGTCGGCAGGGGAGTCCTACGAGCAGTACTTC; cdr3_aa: CASRSAGESYEQYF
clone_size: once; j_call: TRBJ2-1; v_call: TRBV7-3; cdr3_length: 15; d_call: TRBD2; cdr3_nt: TGTGCCAGCAGCTTCTGGACTAGTAATATAGGAGAGCAGTTCTTC; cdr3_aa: CASSFWTSNIGEQFF
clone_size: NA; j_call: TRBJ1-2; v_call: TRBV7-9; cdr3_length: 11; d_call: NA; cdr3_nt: TGTGCCAGCAGCTTAGTTATAGGCTACACCTTC; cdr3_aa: CASSLVIGYTF
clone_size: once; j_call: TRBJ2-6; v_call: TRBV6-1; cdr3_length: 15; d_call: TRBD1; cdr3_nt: TGTGCCAGCAGACAGGGGGCCTCTGGGGCCAACGTCCTGACTTTC; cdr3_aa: CASRQGASGANVLTF
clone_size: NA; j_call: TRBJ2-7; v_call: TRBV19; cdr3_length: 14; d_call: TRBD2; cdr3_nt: TGTGCCAGTAACACCGGAGGACTAGTCTCCGAGCAGTACTTC; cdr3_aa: CASNTGGLVSEQYF
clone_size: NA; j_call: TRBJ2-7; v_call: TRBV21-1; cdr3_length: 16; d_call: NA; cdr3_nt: TGTGCCAGCAGCAAAGTTGGACTAGCGGGATTATACGAGCAGTACTTC; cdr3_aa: CASSKVGLAGLYEQYF
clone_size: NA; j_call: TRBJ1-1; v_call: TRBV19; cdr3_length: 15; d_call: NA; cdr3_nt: TGTGCCAGTAGCCTAGACAGGACTTGGGGCACTGAAGCTTCCTTT; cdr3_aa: CASSLDRTWGTEASF
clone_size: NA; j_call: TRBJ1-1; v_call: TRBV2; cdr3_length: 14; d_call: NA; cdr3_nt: TGTGCCAGCAGGTCACGGACACGGAACACTGAAGCTTTCTTT; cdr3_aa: CASRSRTRNTEAFF
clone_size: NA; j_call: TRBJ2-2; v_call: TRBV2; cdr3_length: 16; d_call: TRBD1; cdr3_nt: TGTGCCAGCAAGGCTAGGACAGGGGTGGACACCGGGGAGCTGTTTTTT; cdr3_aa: CASKARTGVDTGELFF
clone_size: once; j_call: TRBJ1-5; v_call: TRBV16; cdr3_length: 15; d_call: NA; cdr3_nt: TGTGCCAGCAGCCAACGGGGGGGTAGCAATCAGCCCCAGCATTTT; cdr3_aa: CASSQRGGSNQPQHF
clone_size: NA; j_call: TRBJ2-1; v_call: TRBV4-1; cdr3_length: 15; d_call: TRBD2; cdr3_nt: TGCGCCAGCAGCCTCCTAGGACTAGGGGTAGATGAGCAGTTCTTC; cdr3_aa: CASSLLGLGVDEQFF
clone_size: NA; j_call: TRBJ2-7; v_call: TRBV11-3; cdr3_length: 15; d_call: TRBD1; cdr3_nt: TGTGCCAGCAGCAGAGGACAGGGGGACTCCTACGAGCAGTACTTC; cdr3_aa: CASSRGQGDSYEQYF
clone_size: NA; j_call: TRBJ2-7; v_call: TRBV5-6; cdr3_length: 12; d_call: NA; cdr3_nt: TGTGCCAGCAGTTTAGGGGCTTACGAGCAGTACTTC; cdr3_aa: CASSLGAYEQYF
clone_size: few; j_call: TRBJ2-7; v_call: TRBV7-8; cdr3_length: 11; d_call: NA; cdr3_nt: TGTGCCAGCAGACAGTACTACGAGCAGTACTTC; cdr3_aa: CASRQYYEQYF
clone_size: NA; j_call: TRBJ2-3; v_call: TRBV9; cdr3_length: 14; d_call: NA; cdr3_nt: TGTGCCAGCAGCGTACGGTGGTCGGCAGATACGCAGTATTTT; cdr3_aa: CASSVRWSADTQYF
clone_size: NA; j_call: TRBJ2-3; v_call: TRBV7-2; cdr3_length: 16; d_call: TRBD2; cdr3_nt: TGTGCCAGCAGCCTCTGGGGAGGGAGGGGCACAGATACGCAGTATTTT; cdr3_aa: CASSLWGGRGTDTQYF
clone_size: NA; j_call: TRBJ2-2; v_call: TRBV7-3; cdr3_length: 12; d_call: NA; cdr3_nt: TGTGCCAGCAGCCTTGAGGCCGGGGAGCTGTTTTTT; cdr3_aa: CASSLEAGELFF
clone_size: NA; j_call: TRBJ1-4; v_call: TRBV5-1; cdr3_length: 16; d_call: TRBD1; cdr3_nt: TGCGCCAGCAGCATAGGGACAGCCACAACTAATGAAAAACTGTTTTTT; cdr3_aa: CASSIGTATTNEKLFF
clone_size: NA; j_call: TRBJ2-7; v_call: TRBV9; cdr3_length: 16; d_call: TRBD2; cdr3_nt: TGTGCCAGCAGCGTAGAAGGACTAGCGGGGTTCAACGAGCAGTACTTC; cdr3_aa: CASSVEGLAGFNEQYF
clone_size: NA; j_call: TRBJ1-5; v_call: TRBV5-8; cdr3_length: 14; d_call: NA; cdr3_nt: TGTGCCAGCAGCTTGCAACAGCTTTTTGGACCCCAGCATTTT; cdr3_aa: CASSLQQLFGPQHF
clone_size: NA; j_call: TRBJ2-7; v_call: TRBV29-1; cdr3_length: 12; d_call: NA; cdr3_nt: TGCAGCGTTGGTTCCGGGAGCTACGAGCAGTACTTC; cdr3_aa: CSVGSGSYEQYF
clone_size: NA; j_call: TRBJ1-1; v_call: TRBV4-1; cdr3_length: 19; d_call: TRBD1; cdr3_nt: TGCGCCAGCAGCCAAGACCCGGGACAGGGGGCAGGGAGGAACACTGAAGCTTTCTTT; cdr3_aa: CASSQDPGQGAGRNTEAFF
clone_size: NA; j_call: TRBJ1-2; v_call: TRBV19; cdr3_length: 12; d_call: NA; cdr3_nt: TGTGCCAGTACCGAGGACAGAAGGGGCTACACCTTC; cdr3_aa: CASTEDRRGYTF
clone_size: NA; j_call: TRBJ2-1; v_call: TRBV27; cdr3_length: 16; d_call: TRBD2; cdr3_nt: TGTGCCAGCAGCCGAGCCGGGACTAGCGGGAGCTATGAGCAGTTCTTC; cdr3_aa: CASSRAGTSGSYEQFF
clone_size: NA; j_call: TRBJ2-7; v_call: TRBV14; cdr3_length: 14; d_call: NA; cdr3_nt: TGTGCCAGCAGTATCCAGGGGCGGCAGTCCGAGCAGTACTTC; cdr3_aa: CASSIQGRQSEQYF
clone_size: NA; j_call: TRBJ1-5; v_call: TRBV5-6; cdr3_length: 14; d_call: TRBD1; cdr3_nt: TGTGCCAGCAGCTTCGGACAGGGCAGTCAGCCCCAGCATTTT; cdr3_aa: CASSFGQGSQPQHF
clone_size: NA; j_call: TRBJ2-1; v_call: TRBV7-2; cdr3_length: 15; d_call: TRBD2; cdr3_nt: TGTGCCAGCAGCTTTGCCGGGACTAGCCACAATGAGCAGTTCTTC; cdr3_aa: CASSFAGTSHNEQFF
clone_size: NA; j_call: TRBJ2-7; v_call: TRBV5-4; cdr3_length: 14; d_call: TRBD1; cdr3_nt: TGTGCCAGCAGCCGGGACAGGAACTCCTACGAGCAGTACTTC; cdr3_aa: CASSRDRNSYEQYF
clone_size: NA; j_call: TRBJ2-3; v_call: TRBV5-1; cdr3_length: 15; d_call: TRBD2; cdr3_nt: TGCGCCAGCAGCCCGTGGGAGGGCCTGACAGATACGCAGTATTTT; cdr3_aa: CASSPWEGLTDTQYF
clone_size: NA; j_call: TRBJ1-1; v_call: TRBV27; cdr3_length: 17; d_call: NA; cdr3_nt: TGTGCCAGCAGTTCCGAGACCCGGACAGTTTCCAACACTGAAGCTTTCTTT; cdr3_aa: CASSSETRTVSNTEAFF
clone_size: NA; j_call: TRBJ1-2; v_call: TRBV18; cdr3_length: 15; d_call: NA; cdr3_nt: TGTGCCAGCTCACCAAGGGAGGGGGATAGATCCGGCTACACCTTC; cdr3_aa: CASSPREGDRSGYTF
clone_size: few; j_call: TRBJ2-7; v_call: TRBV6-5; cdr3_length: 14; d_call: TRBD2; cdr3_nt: TGTGCCAGCAGTGGCGGGAGGGTTTCCTACGAGCAGTACTTC; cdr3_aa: CASSGGRVSYEQYF